This T cell receptor (beta chain) derives from a study of response to subunit inactivated influenza vaccine (dated by TCRdb to between 2018 and 2020). Turning to the overall study: To follow how T cells responded to a trivalent subunit inactivated influenza vaccine, the researchers relied on deep quantitative profiling of the T cell receptor repertoire.

Relative to germline, V is 5 bases shorter and J is 3 bases shorter, with 11 bases between their ends. CDR1 is given as SGHTA and CDR2 as FQGNSA, both from the germline V gene. From the cysteine up to the phenylalanine, the CDR3 has a length of 13 residues. Kept here is only the CDR3 DNA, which spans 39 bases and is read in frame from base 1. Libraries came from RT-PCR. The instrument was an Illumina HiSeq 2500. The public sequencing data were trimmed at Q25 with fastp and processed into clonotypes with MiXCR by TCRdb, which kept only in-frame beta chains. Rows matching on CDR3 protein sequence are summarized as one entry with the most common DNA and genes. Here the sample has approximately 490,000 distinct CDR3 sequences; approximately 7.8% occur a single time. The ten largest clones capture around 13% of the sample. Here is what the overall study found, with its caveats: According to the authors, only a limited number of new T cells may be recruited by each seasonal influenza vaccination.

This clonotype was seen many times. The clone's antigen remains unknown. The record has no base qualities; no much larger clone is one base away. This chain is built from TRBV7-2 and TRBJ2-7; a weak D assignment points to TRBD2 (6 bases agree). The sequences come from PBMCs from blood, collected less than 30 months after vaccination. The TCR was taken from a man aged 50-75 years who received an inactivated influenza vaccine. Donor details come from another sample of the same person, matched by shared clones. For the CDR3, the sequence is CASSPGTFYEQYF. The DNA is as follows: TGTGCCAGCAGCCCGGGGACTTTCTACGAGCAGTACTTC.